This T cell receptor (beta chain) is from a study of CD8+ T cells in alopecia areata. Sequencing templates came from extracted RNA that was reverse transcribed into cDNA. Profiling relied on immunoSEQ multiplex PCR, and the TCRdb table lists in-frame clones only, not all of them. The repertoire holds 150,000 to 200,000 clones, with about 61% as singletons. Only a few counts were recorded for this clone. Between the trimmed V and J ends, which lost 2 bases and 6 bases, there was a span of 7 bases. Germline values: CDR1 SEHNR, CDR2 FQNEAQ (reference sequence). This CDR3 comprises 12 residues. The sample's treatment: oral pan-JAK inhibitor, 5-10 mg twice daily.

The source was CD4+ T cells sorted from blood, collected between weeks 55 and 65, from a patient treated with tofacitinib. The sequence was collected from a human donor with alopecia areata. V and J are TRBV7-9 and TRBJ1-2, with D unclear. The CDR3 region has the DNA TGTGCCAGCAGCTTACCCGGGGATGGCTACACCTTC. Protein sequence: CASSLPGDGYTF. The full variable domain, rest sourced from reference TRBV7-9 and TRBJ1-2, is DTGVSQNPRHKITKRGQNVTFRCDPISEHNRLYWYRQTLGQGPEFLTYFQNEAQLEKSRLLSDRFSAERPKGSFSTLEIQRTEQGDSAMYLCASSLPGDGYTFGSGTRLTVV.